This TCR beta chain was captured in a study of control samples from healthy donors and cancer patients. The assay was immunoSEQ multiplex PCR, and TCRdb's table has in-frame clones only and misses some. The repertoire holds 90,000 to 130,000 clones, with approximately 88% as singletons. This clonotype originated in a woman aged 60-70 years with lung cancer. The specimen sequenced was PBMCs.

The CDR3 is CASSSPGGGQPQHF. CDR3 DNA sequence: TGTGCCAGCAGCTCCCCAGGGGGCGGTCAGCCCCAGCATTTT. The chain joins TRBV5-8 to TRBJ1-5; 8 bases agree with TRBD1. Germline V gene data show CDR1 as SGHTS and CDR2 as YDEGEE. The CDR3 has 14 residues. The V and J ends lost 3 bases and 6 bases, in that order; junction bases with no gene match: 5. The whole variable domain, filled in from reference TRBV5-8 and TRBJ1-5, reads EAGVTQSPTHLIKTRGQQATLRCSPISGHTSVYWYQQALGLGLQFLLWYDEGEERNRGNFPPRFSGRQFPNYSSELNVNALELEDSALYLCASSSPGGGQPQHFGDGTRLSIL.